This entry is about one T cell receptor beta chain. The antigen remains undetermined. Both TRBC1 and TRBC2 were covered by a beta constant-region primer of two equimolar oligonucleotides. Nested alpha and beta constant-region primers with the SP2 primer drove four PCR rounds on ligated cDNA. TCRdb reanalysed the UMI-ligation and nested PCR reads using MiXCR and keeps one entry per CDR3 protein. The sample yields 150,000 or so distinct CDR3 sequences, approximately 22% seen once. Cells stained for CD3, CD4, CD8, CD45RA, CD27 and viability were sorted into four CD45RA/CD27 subsets. The data belong to a study of naive and memory T cell subsets. Whole-study findings and limits: Naive repertoires, especially CD8, held a few larger clonotypes, possibly memory cells re-expressing CD45RA.

The sequence was collected from a human donor in good health. Sequenced material: naive CD4+ T cells from blood.

In DNA, the CDR3 is TGCAGTGCTGATCGACTTTTTGAGTACTATGGCTACACCTTC. Translation gives CSADRLFEYYGYTF. The V gene is TRBV20-1, the J gene TRBJ1-2; the D is unclear. The germline V gene has CDR1 DFQATT and CDR2 SNEGSKA (reference sequence). This CDR3 has 14 amino acids. Trimming stripped 5 bases from V and 3 bases from J, with 16 bases between.